The clone carrying this T cell receptor beta chain appeared many times. Its antigen is still unknown. The table came from immunoSEQ multiplex PCR; TCRdb's copy has only in-frame clones and leaves some out. The data contain 190,000 or so clones, approximately 61% of them singletons. J gave up 5 bases and V 5 bases, and 4 bases lay outside the gene matches. Germline values: CDR1 SGHAT, CDR2 FQNNGV. This CDR3 region has 13 residues. This entry belongs to a study of shared clonotypes between healthy human individuals. Study observations and caveats: Estimated clonotype richness was generally higher in naive than memory subsets.

The rearrangement links TRBV11-2 to TRBJ1-1; TRBD1 aligns across 8 bases. Sequenced material: memory CD4+ T cells sorted from blood. Subset specified: CD45RA-negative fraction. This sequence was found in a man younger than 45 in good health. DNA for the CDR3: TGTGCCAGCAGCCGCGACAGGGGAACTGAAGCTTTCTTT. Protein sequence: CASSRDRGTEAFF.